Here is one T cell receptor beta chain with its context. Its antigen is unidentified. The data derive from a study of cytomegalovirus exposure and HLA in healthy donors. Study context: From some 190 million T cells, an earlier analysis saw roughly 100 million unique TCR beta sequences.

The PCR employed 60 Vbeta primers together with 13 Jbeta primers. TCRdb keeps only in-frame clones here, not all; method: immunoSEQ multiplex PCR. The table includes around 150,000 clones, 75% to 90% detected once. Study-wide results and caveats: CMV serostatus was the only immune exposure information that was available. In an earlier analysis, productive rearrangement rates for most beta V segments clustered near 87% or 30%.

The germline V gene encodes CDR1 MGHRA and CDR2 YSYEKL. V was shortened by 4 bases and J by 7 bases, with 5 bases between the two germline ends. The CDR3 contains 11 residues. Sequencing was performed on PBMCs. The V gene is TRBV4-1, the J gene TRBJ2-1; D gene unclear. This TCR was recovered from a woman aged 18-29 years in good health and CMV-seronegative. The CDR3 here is CASSLYNEQFF. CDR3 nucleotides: TGCGCCAGCAGCCTATATAATGAGCAGTTCTTC.